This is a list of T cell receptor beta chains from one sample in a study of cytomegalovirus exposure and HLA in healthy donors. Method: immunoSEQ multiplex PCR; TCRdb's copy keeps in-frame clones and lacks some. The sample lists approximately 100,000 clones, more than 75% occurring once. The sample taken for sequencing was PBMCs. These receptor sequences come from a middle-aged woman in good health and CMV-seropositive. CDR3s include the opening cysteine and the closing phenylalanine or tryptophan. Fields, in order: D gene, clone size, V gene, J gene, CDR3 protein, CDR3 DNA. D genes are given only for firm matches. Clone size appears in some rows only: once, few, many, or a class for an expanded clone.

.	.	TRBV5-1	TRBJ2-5	CASSFIGEETQYF	TGCGCCAGCAGCTTTATAGGAGAAGAGACCCAGTACTTC
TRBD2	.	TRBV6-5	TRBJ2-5	CASRTSGGPTQYF	TGTGCCAGCAGAACTAGCGGGGGGCCGACCCAGTACTTC
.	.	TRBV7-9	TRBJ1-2	CASSLAFRGHYGYTF	TGTGCCAGCAGCTTAGCGTTCAGGGGACACTATGGCTACACCTTC
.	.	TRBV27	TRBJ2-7	CASTGQGPYEQYF	TGTGCCAGCACTGGGCAGGGGCCCTACGAGCAGTACTTC
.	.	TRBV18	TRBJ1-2	CASSPQPGDGYTF	TGTGCCAGCTCACCACAGCCAGGGGATGGCTACACCTTC
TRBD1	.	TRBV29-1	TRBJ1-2	CSVEWDSNYGYTF	TGCAGCGTTGAATGGGACAGTAACTATGGCTACACCTTC
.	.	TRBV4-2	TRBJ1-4	CASGSDGTKAEKLFF	TGTGCCAGCGGCTCCGACGGGACTAAGGCTGAAAAACTGTTTTTT
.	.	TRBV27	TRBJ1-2	CASTFTGSYGYTF	TGTGCCAGCACTTTTACAGGGAGCTATGGCTACACCTTC
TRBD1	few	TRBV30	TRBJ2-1	CAGTRGQGGFRQFF	TGTGCCGGGACGAGAGGACAGGGAGGATTTCGTCAGTTCTTC
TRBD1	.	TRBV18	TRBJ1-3	CASSADRDGNTIYF	TGTGCCAGCTCAGCGGACAGGGATGGAAACACCATATATTTT
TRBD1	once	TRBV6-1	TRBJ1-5	CASSEVGGFNQPQHF	TGTGCCAGCAGTGAGGTAGGGGGCTTCAATCAGCCCCAGCATTTT
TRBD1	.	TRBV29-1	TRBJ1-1	CSVGSGGEAFF	TGCAGCGTTGGGTCAGGGGGCGAAGCTTTCTTT
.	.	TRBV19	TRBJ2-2	CASSRDWLGGELFF	TGTGCCAGTAGTCGGGATTGGCTTGGTGGGGAGCTGTTTTTT
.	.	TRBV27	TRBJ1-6	CASSLYPGPLYNSPLHF	TGTGCCAGCAGTTTATACCCAGGGCCCCTCTATAATTCACCCCTCCACTTT
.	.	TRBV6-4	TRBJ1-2	CASSDQGTYGYTF	TGTGCCAGCAGTGATCAGGGAACCTATGGCTACACCTTC
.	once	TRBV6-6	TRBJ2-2	CASSYENTGVGELFF	TGTGCCAGCAGTTACGAGAACACAGGCGTCGGGGAGCTGTTTTTT
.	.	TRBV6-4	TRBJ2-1	CASSVDSYNEQFF	TGTGCCAGCAGTGTGGACAGCTACAATGAGCAGTTCTTC
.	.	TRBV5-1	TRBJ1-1	CASTPGGMNTEAFF	TGCGCCAGCACTCCTGGGGGCATGAACACTGAAGCTTTCTTT
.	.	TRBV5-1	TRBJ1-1	CASSLVPSNAEAFF	TGCGCCAGCAGCTTGGTTCCCAGTAACGCTGAAGCTTTCTTT
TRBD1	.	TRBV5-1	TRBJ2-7	CASSRSPGQARNEQYF	TGCGCCAGCAGCAGATCTCCGGGACAGGCCAGGAACGAGCAGTACTTC
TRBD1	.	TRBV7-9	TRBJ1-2	CASSLAGQGSYTF	TGTGCCAGCAGCTTGGCGGGACAGGGAAGCTACACCTTC
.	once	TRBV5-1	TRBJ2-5	CASSFEGETQYF	TGCGCCAGCAGCTTCGAGGGAGAGACCCAGTACTTC
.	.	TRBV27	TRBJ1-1	CASRGLGAGGTEAFF	TGTGCCAGCAGAGGCCTCGGGGCCGGGGGGACTGAAGCTTTCTTT
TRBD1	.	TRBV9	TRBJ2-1	CASSQRTGDVEQFF	TGTGCCAGCAGCCAACGGACAGGGGATGTTGAGCAGTTCTTC
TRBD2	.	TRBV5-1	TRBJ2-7	CASSWGGRGPSEQYF	TGCGCCAGCAGCTGGGGGGGTAGGGGTCCCAGCGAGCAGTACTTC
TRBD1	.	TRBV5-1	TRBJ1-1	CASSWTGGRATEAFF	TGCGCCAGCAGCTGGACAGGGGGCCGGGCCACTGAAGCTTTCTTT
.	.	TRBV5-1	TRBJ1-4	CASSPLPGGEKLFF	TGCGCCAGCAGCCCACTTCCGGGGGGAGAAAAACTGTTTTTT
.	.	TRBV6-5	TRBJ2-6	CASRPGNSGANVLTF	TGTGCCAGCAGACCCGGGAACTCTGGGGCCAACGTCCTGACTTTC
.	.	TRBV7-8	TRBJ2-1	CASSLLTRTGRDEQFF	TGTGCCAGCAGCCTACTTACGAGGACGGGAAGGGATGAGCAGTTCTTC
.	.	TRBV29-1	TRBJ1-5	CSVARGSNQPQHF	TGCAGCGTTGCCAGGGGTAGCAATCAGCCCCAGCATTTT
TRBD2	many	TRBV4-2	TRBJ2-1	CASSQGGGGYNEQFF	TGTGCCAGCAGCCAGGGCGGGGGGGGGTACAATGAGCAGTTCTTC
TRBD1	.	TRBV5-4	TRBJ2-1	CASSLWQGAYNEQFF	TGTGCCAGCAGCTTGTGGCAGGGGGCCTACAATGAGCAGTTCTTC
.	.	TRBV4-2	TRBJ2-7	CASSQEQAPYEQYF	TGTGCCAGCAGCCAAGAGCAGGCTCCCTACGAGCAGTACTTC
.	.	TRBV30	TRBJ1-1	CAWSVRTGPAFF	TGTGCCTGGAGTGTACGAACAGGGCCAGCTTTCTTT
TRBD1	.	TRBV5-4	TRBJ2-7	CASAFGGTGPYEQYF	TGTGCCAGCGCCTTTGGGGGGACAGGTCCCTACGAGCAGTACTTC
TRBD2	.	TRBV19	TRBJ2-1	CASSISSGGSSYNEQFF	TGTGCCAGTAGTATTTCTAGCGGGGGGAGCTCCTACAATGAGCAGTTCTTC
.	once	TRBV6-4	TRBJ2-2	CASSEYSGYTGELFF	TGTGCCAGCAGTGAATATTCGGGGTACACCGGGGAGCTGTTTTTT
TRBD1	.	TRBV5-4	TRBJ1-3	CASSSDRGSGNTIYF	TGTGCCAGCAGCTCAGACAGGGGCTCTGGAAACACCATATATTTT
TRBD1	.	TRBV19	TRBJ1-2	CASSEPWSPGTGGYGYTF	TGTGCCAGTAGTGAACCTTGGTCCCCCGGGACAGGGGGATATGGCTACACCTTC
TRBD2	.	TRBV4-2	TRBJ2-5	CASSPRTTSGVQETQYF	TGTGCCAGCAGCCCCCGTACGACTAGCGGGGTCCAAGAGACCCAGTACTTC
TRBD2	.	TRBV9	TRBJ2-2	CASSVEGAGGSTGELFF	TGTGCCAGCAGCGTAGAGGGGGCGGGGGGGAGCACCGGGGAGCTGTTTTTT
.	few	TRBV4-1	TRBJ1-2	CASSSLTLGGGYGYTF	TGCGCCAGCAGCTCGCTAACCTTGGGGGGAGGCTATGGCTACACCTTC
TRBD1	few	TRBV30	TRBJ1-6	CAWSQLGQANNSPLHF	TGTGCCTGGAGCCAACTCGGACAGGCCAATAATTCACCCCTCCACTTT
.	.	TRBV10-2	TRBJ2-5	CATYRDQETQYF	TGCGCCACGTACAGGGACCAAGAGACCCAGTACTTC
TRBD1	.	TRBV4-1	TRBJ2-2	CASSPRLGQGRFEAFGTGELFF	TGCGCCAGCAGCCCAAGATTGGGACAGGGAAGGTTCGAAGCGTTTGGCACCGGGGAGCTGTTTTTT
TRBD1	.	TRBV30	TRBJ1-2	CAWSVPGGNYGYTF	TGTGCCTGGAGTGTACCAGGGGGAAACTATGGCTACACCTTC
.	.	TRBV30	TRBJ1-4	CAWSIREKLFF	TGTGCCTGGAGTATCAGGGAAAAACTGTTTTTT
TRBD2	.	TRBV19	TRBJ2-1	CASSILAGGHNEQFF	TGTGCCAGTAGTATTCTAGCGGGGGGCCACAATGAGCAGTTCTTC
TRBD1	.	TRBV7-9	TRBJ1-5	CSSSTGQVWDSNQPQHF	TGTTCCAGCAGCACGGGACAGGTCTGGGATAGCAATCAGCCCCAGCATTTT
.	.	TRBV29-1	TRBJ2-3	CSVDRIDLATDTQYF	TGCAGCGTTGACCGGATTGACTTGGCCACAGATACGCAGTATTTT
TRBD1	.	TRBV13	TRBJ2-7	CASSLGQGYVYEQYF	TGTGCCAGCAGCTTGGGACAGGGTTATGTCTACGAGCAGTACTTC
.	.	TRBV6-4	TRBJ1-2	CASSQSPGDYGYTF	TGTGCCAGCAGCCAATCCCCGGGGGACTATGGCTACACCTTC
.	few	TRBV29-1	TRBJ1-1	CSVRRTALNTEAFF	TGCAGCGTTCGAAGGACAGCCTTGAACACTGAAGCTTTCTTT
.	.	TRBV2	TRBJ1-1	CASSRARNTEAFF	TGTGCCAGCAGTCGCGCACGAAACACTGAAGCTTTCTTT
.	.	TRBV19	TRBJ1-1	CASSISQGNAFF	TGTGCCAGTAGTATTTCGCAGGGGAACGCTTTCTTT